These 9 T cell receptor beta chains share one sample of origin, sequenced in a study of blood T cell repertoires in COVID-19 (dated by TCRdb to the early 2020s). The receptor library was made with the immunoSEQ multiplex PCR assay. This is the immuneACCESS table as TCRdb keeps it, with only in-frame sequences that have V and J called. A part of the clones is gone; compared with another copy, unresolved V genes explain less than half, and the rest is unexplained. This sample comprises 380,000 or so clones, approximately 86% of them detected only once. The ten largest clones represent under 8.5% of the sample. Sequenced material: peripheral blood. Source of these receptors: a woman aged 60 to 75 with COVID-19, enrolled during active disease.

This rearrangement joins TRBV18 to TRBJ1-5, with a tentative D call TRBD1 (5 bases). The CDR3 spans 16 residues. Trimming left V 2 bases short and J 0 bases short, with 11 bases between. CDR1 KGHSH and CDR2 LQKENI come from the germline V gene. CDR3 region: CASSPGQGNSNQPQHF. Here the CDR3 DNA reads TGTGCCAGCTCACCAGGGCAGGGAAATAGCAATCAGCCCCAGCATTTT.

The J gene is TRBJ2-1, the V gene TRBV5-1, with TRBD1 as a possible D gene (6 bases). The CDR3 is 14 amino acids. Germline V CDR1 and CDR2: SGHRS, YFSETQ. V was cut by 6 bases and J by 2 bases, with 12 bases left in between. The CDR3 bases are TGCGCCAGCAAAGAACAGGGCGCCTACAATGAGCAGTTCTTC. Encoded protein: CASKEQGAYNEQFF.

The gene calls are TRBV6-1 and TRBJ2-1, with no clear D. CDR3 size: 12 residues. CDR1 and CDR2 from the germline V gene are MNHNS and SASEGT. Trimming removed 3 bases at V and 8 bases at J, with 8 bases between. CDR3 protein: CASSERIDEQFF. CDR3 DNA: TGTGCCAGCAGTGAGAGAATCGATGAGCAGTTCTTC.

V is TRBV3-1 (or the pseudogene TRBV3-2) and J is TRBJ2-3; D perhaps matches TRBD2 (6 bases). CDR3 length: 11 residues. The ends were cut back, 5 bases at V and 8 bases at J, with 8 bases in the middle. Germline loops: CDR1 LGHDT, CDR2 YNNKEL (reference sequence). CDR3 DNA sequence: TGTGCCAGCAGCTGGGGGGTTACGCAGTATTTT. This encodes CASSWGVTQYF.

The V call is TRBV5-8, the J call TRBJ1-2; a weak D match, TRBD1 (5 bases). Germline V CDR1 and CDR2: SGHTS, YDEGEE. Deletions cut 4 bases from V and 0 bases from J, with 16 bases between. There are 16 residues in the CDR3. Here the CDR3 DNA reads TGTGCCAGCAGCCCCCAAGGCGGCAGGGCTAACTATGGCTACACCTTC. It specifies CASSPQGGRANYGYTF. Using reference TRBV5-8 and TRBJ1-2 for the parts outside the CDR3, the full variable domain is EAGVTQSPTHLIKTRGQQATLRCSPISGHTSVYWYQQALGLGLQFLLWYDEGEERNRGNFPPRFSGRQFPNYSSELNVNALELEDSALYLCASSPQGGRANYGYTFGSGTRLTVV.

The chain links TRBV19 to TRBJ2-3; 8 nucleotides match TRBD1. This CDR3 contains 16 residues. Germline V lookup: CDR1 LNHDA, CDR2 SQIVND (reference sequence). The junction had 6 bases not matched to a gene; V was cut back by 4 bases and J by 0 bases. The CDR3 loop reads CASSTGQGLSTDTQYF. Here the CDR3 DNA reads TGTGCCAGTAGTACCGGACAGGGCTTAAGCACAGATACGCAGTATTTT.

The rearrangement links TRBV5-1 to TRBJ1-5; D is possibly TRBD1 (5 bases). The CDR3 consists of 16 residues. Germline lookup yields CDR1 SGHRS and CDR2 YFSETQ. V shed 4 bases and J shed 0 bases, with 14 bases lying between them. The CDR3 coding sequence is TGCGCCAGCAGCCCGGGGGGAGGAGATAGCAATCAGCCCCAGCATTTT. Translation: CASSPGGGDSNQPQHF.

The CDR3 nucleotides read TGTGCCAGCAGCATCGCCCCTAGCTCCTACGAGCAGTACTTC. Its protein product is CASSIAPSSYEQYF. The genes are TRBV7-2 and TRBJ2-7; unclear D gene. Germline assignment: CDR1 SGHTA and CDR2 FQGNSA. Trimming shortened V by 5 bases and J by 0 bases, and 11 bases separated the two germline ends. The CDR3 loop spans 14 amino acids.

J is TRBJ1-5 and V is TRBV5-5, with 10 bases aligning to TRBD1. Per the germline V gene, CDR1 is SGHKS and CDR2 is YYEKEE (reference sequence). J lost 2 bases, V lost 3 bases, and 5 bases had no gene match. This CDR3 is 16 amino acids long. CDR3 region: CASSWAGTGGNQPQHF. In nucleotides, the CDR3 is TGTGCCAGCAGCTGGGCCGGGACAGGGGGCAATCAGCCCCAGCATTTT.